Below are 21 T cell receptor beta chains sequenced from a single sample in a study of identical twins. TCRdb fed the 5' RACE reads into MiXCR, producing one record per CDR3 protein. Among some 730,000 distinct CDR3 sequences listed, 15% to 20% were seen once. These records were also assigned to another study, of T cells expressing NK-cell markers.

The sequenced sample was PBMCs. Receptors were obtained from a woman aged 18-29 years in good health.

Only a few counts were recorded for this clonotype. The CDR3 region has the DNA TGTGCCAGCAGTTTAGTTGGGGGAAAGACCCAGTACTTC. This sequence encodes CASSLVGGKTQYF. This rearrangement joins TRBV12-3 or TRBV12-4 to TRBJ2-5; D is perhaps TRBD1 or TRBD2 (5 bases each). V was trimmed by 1 base and J by 6 bases, leaving 9 bases between them. The CDR3 runs to 13 residues.

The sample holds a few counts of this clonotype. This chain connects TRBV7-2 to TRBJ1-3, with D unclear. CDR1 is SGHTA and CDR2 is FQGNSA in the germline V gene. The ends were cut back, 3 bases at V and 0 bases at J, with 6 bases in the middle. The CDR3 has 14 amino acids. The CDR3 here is CASSFSASGNTIYF. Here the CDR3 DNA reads TGTGCCAGCAGCTTTTCAGCCTCTGGAAACACCATATATTTT.

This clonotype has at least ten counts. The CDR3 reads CASSRQGNYEQYF. CDR3 bases: TGTGCCAGCAGTCGACAGGGAAACTACGAGCAGTACTTC. The gene calls are TRBV12-3 or TRBV12-4 and TRBJ2-7; 7 bases fit TRBD1. Trimming took 5 bases from V and 3 from J; bases not matched to a gene: 4. The CDR3 totals 13 residues.

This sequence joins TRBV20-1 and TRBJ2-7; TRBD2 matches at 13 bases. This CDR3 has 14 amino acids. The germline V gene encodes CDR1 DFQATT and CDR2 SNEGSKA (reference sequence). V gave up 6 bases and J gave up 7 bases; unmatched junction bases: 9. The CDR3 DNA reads TGCAGTGCGAGTCGAGGACTAGCGGGGGTAGAGCAGTACTTC. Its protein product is CSASRGLAGVEQYF.

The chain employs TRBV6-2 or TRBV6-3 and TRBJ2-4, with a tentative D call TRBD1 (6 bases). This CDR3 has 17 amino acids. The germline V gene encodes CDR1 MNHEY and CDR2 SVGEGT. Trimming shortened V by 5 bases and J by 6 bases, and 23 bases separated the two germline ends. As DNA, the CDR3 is TGTGCCAGCAGTCTCCGACAGGCACCCGTGATCCGAAACATTCAGTACTTC. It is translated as CASSLRQAPVIRNIQYF.

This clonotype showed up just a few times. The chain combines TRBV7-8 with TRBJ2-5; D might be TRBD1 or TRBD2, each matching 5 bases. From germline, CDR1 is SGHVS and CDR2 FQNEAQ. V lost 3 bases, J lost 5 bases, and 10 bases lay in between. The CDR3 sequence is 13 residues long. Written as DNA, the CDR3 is TGTGCCAGCAGCTTGCGGTGGGGGGAGACCCAGTACTTC. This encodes CASSLRWGETQYF.

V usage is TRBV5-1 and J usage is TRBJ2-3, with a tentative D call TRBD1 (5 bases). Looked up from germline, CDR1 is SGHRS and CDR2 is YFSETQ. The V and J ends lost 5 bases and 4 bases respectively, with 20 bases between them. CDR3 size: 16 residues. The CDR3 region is CASSRAVRGGSDTQYF. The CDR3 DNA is TGCGCCAGCAGTAGGGCCGTAAGGGGTGGGTCAGATACGCAGTATTTT.

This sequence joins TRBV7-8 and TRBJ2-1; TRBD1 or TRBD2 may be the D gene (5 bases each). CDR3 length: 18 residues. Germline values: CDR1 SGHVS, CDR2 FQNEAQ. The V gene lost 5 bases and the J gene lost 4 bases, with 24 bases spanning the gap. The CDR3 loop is CASSPHAGTYTLYNEQFF. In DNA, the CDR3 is TGTGCCAGCAGCCCTCACGCCGGGACGTACACCCTATACAATGAGCAGTTCTTC. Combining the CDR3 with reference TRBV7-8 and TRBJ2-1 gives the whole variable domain GAGVSQSPRYKVAKRGQDVALRCDPISGHVSLFWYQQALGQGPEFLTYFQNEAQLDKSGLPSDRFFAERPEGSVSTLKIQRTQQEDSAVYLCASSPHAGTYTLYNEQFFGPGTRLTVL.

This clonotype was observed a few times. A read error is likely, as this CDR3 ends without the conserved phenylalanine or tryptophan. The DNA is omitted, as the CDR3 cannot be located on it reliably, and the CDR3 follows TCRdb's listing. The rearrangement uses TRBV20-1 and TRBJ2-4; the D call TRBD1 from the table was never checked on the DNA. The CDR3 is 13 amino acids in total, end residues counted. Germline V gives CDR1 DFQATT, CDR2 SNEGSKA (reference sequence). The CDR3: CSARGPGLAPSNL.

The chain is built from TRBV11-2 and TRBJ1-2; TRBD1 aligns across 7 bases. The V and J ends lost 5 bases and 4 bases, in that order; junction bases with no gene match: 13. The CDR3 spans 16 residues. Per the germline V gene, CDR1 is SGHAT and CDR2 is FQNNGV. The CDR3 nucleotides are TGTGCCAGCAGCCCGTTACAGGGGATGTACGGCTATGGCTACACCTTC. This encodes CASSPLQGMYGYGYTF.

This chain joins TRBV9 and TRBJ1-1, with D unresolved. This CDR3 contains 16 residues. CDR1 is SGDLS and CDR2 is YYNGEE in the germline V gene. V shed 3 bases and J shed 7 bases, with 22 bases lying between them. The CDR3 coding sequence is TGTGCCAGCAGCGAGGCCCGAACAGCCGGAGGAGGTGAAGCTTTCTTT. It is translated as CASSEARTAGGGEAFF.

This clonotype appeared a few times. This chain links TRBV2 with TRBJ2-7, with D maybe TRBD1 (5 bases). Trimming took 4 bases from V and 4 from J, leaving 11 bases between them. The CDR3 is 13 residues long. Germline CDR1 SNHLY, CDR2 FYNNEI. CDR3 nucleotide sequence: TGTGCCAGCAGTGTTGAAGGGGATTACGAGCAGTACTTC. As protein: CASSVEGDYEQYF.

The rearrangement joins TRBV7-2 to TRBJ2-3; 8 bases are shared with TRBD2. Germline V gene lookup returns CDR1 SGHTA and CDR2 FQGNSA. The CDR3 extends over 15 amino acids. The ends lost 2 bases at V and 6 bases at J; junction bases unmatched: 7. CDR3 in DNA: TGTGCCAGCAGCTTATCCAGCGGGAGTGGGGATACGCAGTATTTT. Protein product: CASSLSSGSGDTQYF.

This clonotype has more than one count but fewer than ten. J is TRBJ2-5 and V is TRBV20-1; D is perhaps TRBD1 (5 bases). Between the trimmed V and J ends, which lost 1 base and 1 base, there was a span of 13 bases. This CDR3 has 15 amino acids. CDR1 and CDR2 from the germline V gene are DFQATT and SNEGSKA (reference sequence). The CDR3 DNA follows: TGCAGTGCTAGAGGAACCCGACAGTTCCAAGAGACCCAGTACTTC. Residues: CSARGTRQFQETQYF.

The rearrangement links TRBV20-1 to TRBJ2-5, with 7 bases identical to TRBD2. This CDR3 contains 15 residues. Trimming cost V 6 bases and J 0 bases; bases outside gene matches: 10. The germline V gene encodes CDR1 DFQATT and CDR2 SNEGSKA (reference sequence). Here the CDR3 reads CSAPSAGWYQETQYF. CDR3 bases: TGCAGTGCCCCATCAGCGGGGTGGTACCAAGAGACCCAGTACTTC.

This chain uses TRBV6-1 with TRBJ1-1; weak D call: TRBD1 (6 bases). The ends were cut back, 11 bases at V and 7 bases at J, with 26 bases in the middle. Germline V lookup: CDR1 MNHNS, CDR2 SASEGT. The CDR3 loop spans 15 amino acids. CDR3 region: CASRQAGTPDLEAFF. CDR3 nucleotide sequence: TGTGCCTCCCGCCAGGCCGGGACACCCGACCTTGAAGCTTTCTTT.

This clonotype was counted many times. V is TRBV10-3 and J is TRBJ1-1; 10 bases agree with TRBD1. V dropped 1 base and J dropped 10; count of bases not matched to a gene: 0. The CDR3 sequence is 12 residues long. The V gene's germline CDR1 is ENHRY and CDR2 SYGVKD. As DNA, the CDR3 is TGTGCCATCAGTGAGTGGACAGGGGGAGCTTTCTTT. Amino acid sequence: CAISEWTGGAFF.

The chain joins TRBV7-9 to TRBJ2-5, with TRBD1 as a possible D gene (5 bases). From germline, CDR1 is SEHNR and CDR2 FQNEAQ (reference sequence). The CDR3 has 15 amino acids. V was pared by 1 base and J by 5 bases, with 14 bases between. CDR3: CASSLVEGVRETQYF. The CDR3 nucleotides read TGTGCCAGCAGCTTAGTTGAAGGGGTTCGGGAGACCCAGTACTTC.

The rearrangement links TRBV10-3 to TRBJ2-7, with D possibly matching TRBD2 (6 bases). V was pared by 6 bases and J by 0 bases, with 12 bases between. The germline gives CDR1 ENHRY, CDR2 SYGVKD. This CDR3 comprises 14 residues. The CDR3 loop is CAISRDSSSYEQYF. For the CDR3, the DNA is TGTGCCATCAGCCGGGACTCCAGCTCCTACGAGCAGTACTTC.

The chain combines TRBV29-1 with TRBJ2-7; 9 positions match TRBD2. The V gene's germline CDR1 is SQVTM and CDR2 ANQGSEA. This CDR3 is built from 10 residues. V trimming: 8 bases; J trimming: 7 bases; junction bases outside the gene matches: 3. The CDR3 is CSLTSGEQYF. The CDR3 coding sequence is TGCAGCCTCACTAGCGGGGAGCAGTACTTC.

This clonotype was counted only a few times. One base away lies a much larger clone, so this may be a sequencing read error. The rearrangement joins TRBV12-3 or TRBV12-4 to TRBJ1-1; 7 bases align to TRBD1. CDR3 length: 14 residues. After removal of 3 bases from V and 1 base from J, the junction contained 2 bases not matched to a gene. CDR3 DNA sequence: TGTGCCAGCAGTTTTCAGGGGGGGAACACTGAAGCTTTCTTT. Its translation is CASSFQGGNTEAFF.